The 24 T cell receptor beta chains presented below share a single source sample, sequenced in a study of control samples from healthy donors and cancer patients. Clones were sequenced by immunoSEQ multiplex PCR, and TCRdb holds only the in-frame ones, with some missing. The sample carries some 120,000 clones, about 93% recorded once. The specimen sequenced was blood. These receptors originate from a man aged 18 to 35 in good health.

The J gene is TRBJ2-1, the V gene TRBV3-1 (or the pseudogene TRBV3-2); D perhaps matches TRBD1 (6 bases). V gave up 5 bases and J gave up 3 bases, with 17 bases separating them. CDR3 length equals 16 residues. Germline V gives CDR1 LGHDT, CDR2 YNNKEL (reference sequence). The CDR3 spells CASSERDQGSYNEQFF. CDR3 nucleotides: TGTGCCAGCAGCGAAAGGGACCAGGGGAGCTACAATGAGCAGTTCTTC.

The gene calls are TRBV28 and TRBJ1-3; tentative D call: TRBD1 (5 bases). The CDR3 is 17 residues long. Germline CDR1 MDHEN, CDR2 SYDVKM. V lost 5 bases to trimming and J lost 0 bases, with 17 bases between them. The CDR3 region has the DNA TGTGCCAGCAGTGGAGGCGGGACGGGATCCTCTGGAAACACCATATATTTT. This sequence encodes CASSGGGTGSSGNTIYF.

The J gene is TRBJ1-3, the V gene TRBV3-1 (or the pseudogene TRBV3-2); D perhaps matches TRBD1 (6 bases). From germline, CDR1 is LGHDT and CDR2 YNNKEL (reference sequence). This CDR3 is built from 16 residues. Trimming shortened V by 4 bases and J by 4 bases, and 17 bases separated the two germline ends. The CDR3 region has the DNA TGTGCCAGCAGCCCCCCCGGAGGGGGGCCCGGAAACACCATATATTTT. Amino acids: CASSPPGGGPGNTIYF.

The genes are TRBV24-1 and TRBJ1-1; a possible D gene is TRBD1 (5 bases). V lost 8 bases, J lost 1 base, and 10 bases lay in between. Germline CDR1 is KGHDR and CDR2 is SFDVKD. CDR3 size: 13 residues. The CDR3 protein is CATTEGPNTEAFF. CDR3 DNA: TGTGCCACCACCGAGGGACCGAACACTGAAGCTTTCTTT.

This chain uses TRBV9 with TRBJ2-5; TRBD1 aligns across 7 bases. V shed 3 bases, J shed 1 base, and the junction held 9 bases outside the gene matches. Per the germline V gene, CDR1 is SGDLS and CDR2 is YYNGEE. The CDR3 is 16 residues long. The CDR3 DNA sequence: TGTGCCAGCAGCGCGACAGGGAAGAAAGGCCAAGAGACCCAGTACTTC. This encodes CASSATGKKGQETQYF.

This chain uses TRBV3-1 (or the pseudogene TRBV3-2) with TRBJ1-1; D is undetermined. This CDR3 region has 12 residues. Trimming took 1 base from V and 5 from J, leaving 5 bases between them. CDR1 LGHDT and CDR2 YNNKEL come from the germline V gene (reference sequence). Written as DNA, the CDR3 is TGTGCCAGCAGCCAAGGTACGACTGAAGCTTTCTTT. Residues: CASSQGTTEAFF.

The chain couples TRBV6-1 to TRBJ2-1; 10 bases line up with TRBD2. J lost 3 bases, V lost 2 bases, and 1 base had no gene match. Germline CDR1 is MNHNS and CDR2 is SASEGT. The CDR3 loop spans 15 amino acids. This CDR3 reads CASSEPSGGYNEQFF. The CDR3 DNA reads TGTGCCAGCAGTGAACCTAGCGGGGGCTACAATGAGCAGTTCTTC.

CDR3 nucleotides: TGTGCCACCAGTGATTTTGGCAATGAGCAGTTCTTC. Residues: CATSDFGNEQFF. This rearrangement joins TRBV24-1 to TRBJ2-1, with no clear D. CDR1 and CDR2 (germline): KGHDR, SFDVKD. The CDR3 runs 12 residues. Trimming removed 1 base at V and 6 bases at J, with 3 bases between.

The chain couples TRBV5-6 to TRBJ2-2; 7 nucleotides agree with TRBD1. Germline loops: CDR1 SGHDT, CDR2 YYEEEE. V shed 4 bases, J shed 3 bases, and the junction held 9 bases outside the gene matches. The CDR3 covers 16 residues. CDR3: CASSNGQAYYTGELFF. CDR3 DNA: TGTGCCAGCAGCAACGGACAGGCTTACTACACCGGGGAGCTGTTTTTT.

The gene calls are TRBV25-1 and TRBJ1-4; 7 bases agree with TRBD1. The CDR3 has 14 amino acids. In germline, CDR1 is MGHDK, CDR2 SYGVNS. After removal of 6 bases from V and 7 bases from J, the junction contained 8 bases not matched to a gene. CDR3: CASSDPRQGEKLFF. CDR3 nucleotides: TGTGCCAGCAGCGACCCCCGACAGGGTGAAAAACTGTTTTTT.

Concerning this clone itself: Other DNA sequences in the same sample also yield this CDR3. This chain uses TRBV12-3 or TRBV12-4 with TRBJ2-1, with D unresolved. The CDR3 loop spans 12 amino acids. Trimming left V 1 base short and J 7 bases short, with 5 bases between. The CDR3: CASSLGGNEQFF. The CDR3 DNA reads TGTGCCAGCAGTTTAGGTGGGAATGAGCAGTTCTTC.

The chain uses TRBV4-3 and TRBJ2-1; the match to TRBD2 covers 9 bases. This CDR3 contains 16 residues. V shed 1 base and J 6 bases; nucleotides not matched to a gene: 7. Germline CDR1 LGHNA, CDR2 YSLEER. CDR3 DNA: TGCGCCAGCAGCCAAGGACTAGCGGAAACATCCAATGAGCAGTTCTTC. Protein: CASSQGLAETSNEQFF.

The chain employs TRBV7-2 and TRBJ2-5; 8 bases match TRBD1. This CDR3 comprises 13 residues. In germline, CDR1 is SGHTA, CDR2 FQGNSA. V lost 8 bases, J lost 6 bases, and 8 bases stayed unmatched. The CDR3 DNA sequence: TGTGCCAGCTCTCAGGACAGGGACCAGACCCAGTACTTC. As protein: CASSQDRDQTQYF.

The J gene is TRBJ2-6, the V gene TRBV5-6, with 11 nucleotides matching TRBD1. Losses at the gene ends were 4 bases for V and 3 bases for J; bases not matched to a gene: 9. Germline V gene lookup returns CDR1 SGHDT and CDR2 YYEEEE. This CDR3 has 18 amino acids. CDR3: CASSREGQGGRGANVLTF. The CDR3 nucleotides read TGTGCCAGCAGCCGGGAGGGACAGGGGGGCCGTGGGGCCAACGTCCTGACTTTC.

This clone was seen once. The rearrangement uses TRBV7-2 and TRBJ1-6, with unresolved D. CDR1 is SGHTA and CDR2 is FQGNSA in the germline V gene. V shed 5 bases and J shed 4 bases, with 18 bases lying between them. This CDR3 has 17 residues. CDR3 nucleotides: TGTGCCAGCAGCGTTTCCCCGGGAATCGAGTATAATTCACCCCTCCACTTT. Its translation: CASSVSPGIEYNSPLHF. Looking up the rest from reference TRBV7-2 and TRBJ1-6 gives the full variable domain: GAGVSQSPSNKVTEKGKDVELRCDPISGHTALYWYRQSLGQGLEFLIYFQGNSAPDKSGLPSDRFSAERTGGSVSTLTIQRTQQEDSAVYLCASSVSPGIEYNSPLHFGNGTRLTVT.

The gene calls are TRBV2 and TRBJ2-2; D is tentatively TRBD1 or TRBD2 (5 bases each). The V and J ends lost 6 bases and 5 bases respectively, with 16 bases between them. This CDR3 has 15 residues. Germline-derived CDR1 and CDR2 are SNHLY and FYNNEI. CDR3 nucleotides: TGTGCCAGCAGGGACTTGGGGCTCGGAACCGGGGAGCTGTTTTTT. Translation gives CASRDLGLGTGELFF.

The rearrangement uses TRBV10-3 and TRBJ2-1, with TRBD2 identical over 10 bases. The CDR3 covers 15 residues. Trimming removed 5 bases from V and 7 bases from J; junction bases left unmatched: 8. Looked up from germline, CDR1 is ENHRY and CDR2 is SYGVKD. Written as DNA, the CDR3 is TGTGCCATCAGTACACTCAGCGGGGGGGCGAATGAGCAGTTCTTC. This codes for CAISTLSGGANEQFF.

The chain employs TRBV30 and TRBJ2-1; 8 nucleotides match TRBD1. V was clipped by 7 bases and J by 10 bases; unmatched bases: 6. This CDR3 has 11 residues. Germline loops: CDR1 GTSNPN, CDR2 SVGIG (reference sequence). For the CDR3, the DNA is TGTGCCTACGACAGGGGAGGAGAGCAGTTCTTC. It translates to CAYDRGGEQFF.

The chain employs TRBV30 and TRBJ1-4, with D unresolved. This CDR3 spans 14 amino acids. Germline CDR1 reads GTSNPN; CDR2 reads SVGIG (reference sequence). V shed 3 bases and J shed 7 bases, with 15 bases lying between them. The CDR3 sequence: CAWSPDVGGEKLFF. In DNA form, the CDR3 reads TGTGCCTGGAGCCCCGACGTGGGAGGTGAAAAACTGTTTTTT.

The rearrangement joins TRBV5-6 to TRBJ2-1; unclear D gene. This CDR3 is 12 amino acids long. Trimming took off 2 bases at V and 10 bases at J, with 10 bases between the two ends. The V gene's germline CDR1 is SGHDT and CDR2 YYEEEE. The chain's CDR3 is CASSFWAMEQFF. The CDR3 nucleotides read TGTGCCAGCAGCTTTTGGGCTATGGAGCAGTTCTTC. Combining the CDR3 with reference TRBV5-6 and TRBJ2-1 gives the whole variable domain DAGVTQSPTHLIKTRGQQVTLRCSPKSGHDTVSWYQQALGQGPQFIFQYYEEEERQRGNFPDRFSGHQFPNYSSELNVNALLLGDSALYLCASSFWAMEQFFGPGTRLTVL.

This chain joins TRBV29-1 and TRBJ2-2, with TRBD2 matching over 10 bases. The trim removed 4 bases at V and 3 bases at J, leaving 8 bases unmatched. In germline, CDR1 is SQVTM, CDR2 ANQGSEA. CDR3 length: 16 amino acids. The CDR3 spells CSVVTTSGTDTGELFF. The CDR3 DNA is TGCAGCGTTGTCACCACTAGCGGGACAGACACCGGGGAGCTGTTTTTT.

The V and J genes are TRBV6-2 or TRBV6-3 and TRBJ1-1; TRBD1 matches at 7 bases. This CDR3 is built from 16 residues. J lost 1 base, V lost 6 bases, and 11 bases had no gene match. In germline, CDR1 is MNHEY, CDR2 SVGEGT. The DNA of the CDR3 is TGTGCCAGCAGCCTTCGACAGGGCACATCGAACACTGAAGCTTTCTTT. Translated: CASSLRQGTSNTEAFF.

This rearrangement joins TRBV5-1 to TRBJ2-3, with 10 bases identical to TRBD1. The CDR3 covers 16 residues. Germline CDR1 reads SGHRS; CDR2 reads YFSETQ. V shed 0 bases and J 3 bases; nucleotides not matched to a gene: 4. CDR3 in amino acids: CASSLEWGQGTDTQYF. The DNA for the CDR3 is TGCGCCAGCAGCTTGGAGTGGGGACAGGGGACAGATACGCAGTATTTT.

J is TRBJ2-7 and V is TRBV28; TRBD1 is a possible D gene (6 bases). This CDR3 is built from 13 residues. Trimming cost V 8 bases and J 9 bases, with 20 bases left between them. Germline CDR1 is MDHEN and CDR2 is SYDVKM. CDR3 sequence: CASSTGTRNGQYF. The CDR3 region has the DNA TGTGCCAGCTCCACCGGGACACGGAACGGGCAGTACTTC.